This TCR beta chain was recovered during a study of cytomegalovirus exposure and HLA in healthy donors. Study context: A prior analysis found 117 million unique TCR beta sequences from around 200 million T cells.

General study findings and limits: More clonal expansion characterized HLA-associated TCR beta chains than equally common others in a later analysis. Across HLA loci, a later analysis found differing TCR association rates, with DRB1 most and HLA-C fewest.

The V and J ends lost 0 bases and 1 base, in that order; junction bases with no gene match: 2. Germline V gene sequence: CDR1 SGDLS, CDR2 YYNGEE. This CDR3 has 15 residues. Primers: 60 Vbeta forward and 13 Jbeta reverse. Libraries were prepared by immunoSEQ multiplex PCR; TCRdb keeps only in-frame clonotypes and omits some of them. Of 150,000 to 200,000 clones listed, approximately 78% were seen once; the top ten hold less than 0.85%. For this clone: Its antigen remains unidentified.

Sequencing input: PBMCs. The rearrangement joins TRBV9 to TRBJ2-3; 7 bases agree with TRBD2. The receptor's source is a woman under 30 in good health and CMV-seronegative. The chain's CDR3 is CASSVDRGGTDTQYF. CDR3 DNA sequence: TGTGCCAGCAGCGTAGACCGGGGGGGCACAGATACGCAGTATTTT. Full variable domain (missing parts from reference TRBV9 and TRBJ2-3): DSGVTQTPKHLITATGQRVTLRCSPRSGDLSVYWYQQSLDQGLQFLIQYYNGEERAKGNILERFSAQQFPDLHSELNLSSLELGDSALYFCASSVDRGGTDTQYFGPGTRLTVL.